This entry is about one T cell receptor beta chain. Its specificity is not known. The junction and the germline gene differ at one end; a read error may be behind it. The sample comes from a study of cytomegalovirus exposure and HLA in healthy donors. Study-level results: It emerged from a later analysis that several of the most significant clusters appeared to be linked to common viral pathogens. Most TCR sequences showed up rarely, but some public TCRs showed up in many donors. Presence/absence comparisons presumed near-even sequencing depth among donors.

PCR used 60 Vbeta primers and 13 Jbeta primers. Authors' methods: Roughly 80 million unique TCR beta chains, roughly 11 million of them shared, were counted by a later analysis. Sequenced by immunoSEQ multiplex PCR; TCRdb stores in-frame clones only, minus some. That table is the source of V, J and clone size, and D and trimming were worked out from the DNA. This sample carries about 130,000 clones, roughly 80% of them seen once, and the ten largest clones take approximately 8.4%. Sequencing input: PBMCs. This TCR was recovered from a man younger than 40 in good health and CMV-seropositive.

The CDR3 is CAGSDTPQTYNEQFF. CDR3 bases: TGTGCCGGCTCAGACACCCCCCAAACCTACAATGAGCAGTTCTTC. The gene calls are TRBV18 and TRBJ2-1; D unresolved. This CDR3 comprises 15 residues. Germline CDR1 KGHSH, CDR2 LQKENI.